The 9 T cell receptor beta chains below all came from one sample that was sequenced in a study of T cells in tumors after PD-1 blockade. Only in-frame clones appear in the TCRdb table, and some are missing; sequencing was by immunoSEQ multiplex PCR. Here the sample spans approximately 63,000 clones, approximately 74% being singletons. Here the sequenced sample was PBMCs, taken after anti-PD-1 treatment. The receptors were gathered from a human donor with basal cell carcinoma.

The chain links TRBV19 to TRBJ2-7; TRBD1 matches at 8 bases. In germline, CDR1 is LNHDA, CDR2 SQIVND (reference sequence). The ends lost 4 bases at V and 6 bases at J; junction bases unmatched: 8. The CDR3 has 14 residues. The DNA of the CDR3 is TGTGCCAGTAGTACGCGACAGGGGAAGGGCGAGCAGTACTTC. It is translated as CASSTRQGKGEQYF.

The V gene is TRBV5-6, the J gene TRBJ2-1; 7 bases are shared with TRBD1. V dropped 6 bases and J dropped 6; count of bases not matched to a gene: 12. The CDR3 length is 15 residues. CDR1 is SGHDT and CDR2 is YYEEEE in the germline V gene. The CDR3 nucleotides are TGTGCCAGCAACGGTGATAGGGGGCGGTCCAATGAGCAGTTCTTC. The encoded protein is CASNGDRGRSNEQFF.

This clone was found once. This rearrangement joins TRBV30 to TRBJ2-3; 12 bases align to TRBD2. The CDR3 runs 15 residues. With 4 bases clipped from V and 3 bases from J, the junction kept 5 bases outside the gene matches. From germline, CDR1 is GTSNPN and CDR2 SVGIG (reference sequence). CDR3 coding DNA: TGTGCCTGGACTAGCGGGGGGGCTCGTACAGATACGCAGTATTTT. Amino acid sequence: CAWTSGGARTDTQYF.

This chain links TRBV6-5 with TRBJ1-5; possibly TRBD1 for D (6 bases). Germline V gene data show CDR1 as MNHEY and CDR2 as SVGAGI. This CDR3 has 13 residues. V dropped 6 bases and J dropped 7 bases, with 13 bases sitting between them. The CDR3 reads CASSGTPVQPQHF. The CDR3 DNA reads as TGTGCCAGCAGCGGGACACCAGTGCAGCCCCAGCATTTT.

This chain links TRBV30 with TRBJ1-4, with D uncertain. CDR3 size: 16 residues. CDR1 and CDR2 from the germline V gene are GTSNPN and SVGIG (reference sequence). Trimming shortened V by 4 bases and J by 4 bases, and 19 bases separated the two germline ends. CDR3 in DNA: TGTGCCTGGATGCGAAAACCGGGAGCCGTTAATGAAAAACTGTTTTTT. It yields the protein CAWMRKPGAVNEKLFF.

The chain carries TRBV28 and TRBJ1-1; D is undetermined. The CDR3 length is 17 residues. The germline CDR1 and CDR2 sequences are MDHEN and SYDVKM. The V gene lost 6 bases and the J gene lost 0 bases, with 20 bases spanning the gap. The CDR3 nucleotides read TGTGCCAGCAGCCCGGCAAGGAGATTAGGCATGAACACTGAAGCTTTCTTT. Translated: CASSPARRLGMNTEAFF.

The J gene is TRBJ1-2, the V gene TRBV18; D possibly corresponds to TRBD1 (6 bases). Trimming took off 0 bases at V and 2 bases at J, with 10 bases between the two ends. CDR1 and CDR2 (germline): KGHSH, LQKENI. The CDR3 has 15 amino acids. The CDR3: CASSPPGQTNYGYTF. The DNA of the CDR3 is TGTGCCAGCTCACCACCGGGACAAACGAACTATGGCTACACCTTC.

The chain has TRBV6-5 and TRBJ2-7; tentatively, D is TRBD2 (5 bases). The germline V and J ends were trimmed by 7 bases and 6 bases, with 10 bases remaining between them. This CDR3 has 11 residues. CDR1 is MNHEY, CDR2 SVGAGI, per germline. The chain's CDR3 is CASTQGGEQYF. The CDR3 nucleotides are TGTGCCAGCACCCAAGGAGGCGAGCAGTACTTC.

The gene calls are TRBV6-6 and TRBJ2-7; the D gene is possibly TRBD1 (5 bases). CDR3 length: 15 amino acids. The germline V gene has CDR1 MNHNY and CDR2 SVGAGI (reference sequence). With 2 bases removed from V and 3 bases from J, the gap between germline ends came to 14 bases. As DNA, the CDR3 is TGTGCCAGCAGTTACGAGGACACCCCCAACTACGAGCAGTACTTC. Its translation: CASSYEDTPNYEQYF.